The rows below give T cell receptor beta chains drawn from one sample of a study of cytomegalovirus exposure and HLA in healthy donors. Clones were sequenced by immunoSEQ multiplex PCR, and TCRdb holds only the in-frame ones, with some missing. Of over 120,000 clones in the sample, roughly 70% are singletons; the top ten hold over 6%. Material: PBMCs. These receptors all come from a man younger than 40 in good health and CMV-seronegative. CDR3s include the opening cysteine and the closing phenylalanine or tryptophan. The D gene is left open where the match is weak. Clone size is not always given. Where it is, it says once, few, many or a class for expanded clones.

d_call j_call v_call clone_size cdr3_aa cdr3_nt
TRBD2 TRBJ2-5 TRBV7-9 . CASSLGGLAGGQETQYF TGTGCCAGCAGCTTAGGGGGACTAGCGGGGGGGCAAGAGACCCAGTACTTC
TRBD1 TRBJ2-5 TRBV5-4 . CASSTGQGGQETQYF TGTGCCAGCAGCACGGGACAGGGGGGACAAGAGACCCAGTACTTC
. TRBJ1-2 TRBV6-5 many CASSPWGERDGYTF TGTGCCAGCAGTCCCTGGGGTGAGAGGGATGGCTACACCTTC
. TRBJ2-4 TRBV4-1 . CASSLGRAYHKNIQYF TGCGCCAGCAGCCTAGGCAGGGCCTACCACAAAAACATTCAGTACTTC
. TRBJ2-3 TRBV11-2 . CASSLGLRTSTDTQYF TGTGCCAGCAGCTTAGGACTCCGAACTAGCACAGATACGCAGTATTTT
. TRBJ1-1 TRBV7-9 . CASSYQNTEAFF TGTGCCAGCAGCTATCAGAACACTGAAGCTTTCTTT
. TRBJ1-2 TRBV14 . CASSQDTNYGYTF TGTGCCAGCAGCCAAGACACAAACTATGGCTACACCTTC
TRBD1 TRBJ2-7 TRBV7-6 . CASSSLQGSEQYF TGTGCTAGCAGCTCGTTACAGGGGTCCGAGCAGTACTTC
. TRBJ1-1 TRBV5-1 . CASSLSAGGTEAFF TGCGCCAGCAGCTTAAGCGCGGGGGGCACTGAAGCTTTCTTT
. TRBJ2-7 TRBV27 . CASKGVPSSYEQYF TGTGCCAGCAAGGGAGTCCCGAGCTCCTACGAGCAGTACTTC
. TRBJ2-4 TRBV4-2 . CASSPGRGQRNIQYF TGTGCCAGCAGCCCCGGTAGAGGTCAGAGGAACATTCAGTACTTC
. TRBJ2-1 TRBV25-1 . CASSDVARSYNEQFF TGTGCCAGCAGTGATGTAGCTCGCTCCTACAATGAGCAGTTCTTC
TRBD1 TRBJ1-1 TRBV27 . CASSLSGTGVRWDTEAFF TGTGCCAGCAGTTTAAGTGGGACAGGGGTCAGGTGGGACACTGAAGCTTTCTTT
TRBD1 TRBJ2-4 TRBV9 . CASSGPGQGDSQYF TGTGCCAGCAGCGGCCCGGGACAGGGGGACAGTCAGTACTTC
. TRBJ2-5 TRBV19 . CASSSRPQETQYF TGTGCCAGTAGTTCTAGGCCCCAAGAGACCCAGTACTTC
TRBD2 TRBJ2-1 TRBV6-4 . CASGTTYYNEQFF TGTGCCAGCGGGACTACGTACTACAATGAGCAGTTCTTC
TRBD1 TRBJ2-3 TRBV9 . CASSAQGQDTDTQYF TGTGCCAGCAGCGCCCAGGGACAGGACACAGATACGCAGTATTTT
. TRBJ2-3 TRBV28 . CASIQGSTDTQYF TGTGCCAGCATTCAGGGATCCACAGATACGCAGTATTTT
TRBD2 TRBJ2-5 TRBV2 . CASSVRRGGTETQYF TGTGCCAGCAGTGTGCGACGGGGGGGCACAGAGACCCAGTACTTC
. TRBJ1-4 TRBV5-1 . CASSLYGRGEKLFF TGCGCCAGCAGCTTGTATGGGAGAGGGGAAAAACTGTTTTTT
. TRBJ1-5 TRBV5-8 . CASSAGEGAFSNQPQHF TGTGCCAGCAGCGCGGGAGAGGGAGCCTTTAGCAATCAGCCCCAGCATTTT
TRBD2 TRBJ2-3 TRBV27 few CASSSNGLAGYTDTQYF TGTGCCAGCAGTTCTAACGGACTAGCGGGATACACAGATACGCAGTATTTT
. TRBJ1-3 TRBV5-1 once CASSPGSSGNTIYF TGCGCCAGCAGCCCCGGGAGCTCTGGAAACACCATATATTTT
. TRBJ2-5 TRBV27 few CASSDPGETQYF TGTGCCAGCAGTGACCCGGGGGAGACCCAGTACTTC
. TRBJ1-1 TRBV6-5 few CASIRRENTEAFF TGTGCCAGCATCAGACGGGAGAACACTGAAGCTTTCTTT
. TRBJ1-2 TRBV10-3 . CAIGRQDINYGYTF TGTGCCATCGGAAGACAGGACATTAACTATGGCTACACCTTC
TRBD1 TRBJ2-7 TRBV10-1 . CASSRTGESYEQYF TGCGCCAGCAGCCGGACAGGGGAATCCTACGAGCAGTACTTC
TRBD1 TRBJ1-4 TRBV28 . CASRKSRTGSNEKLFF TGTGCCAGCAGAAAATCTAGGACAGGGTCTAATGAAAAACTGTTTTTT
TRBD1 TRBJ1-6 TRBV11-2 . CASSLRGQENSPLHF TGTGCCAGCAGCTTACGGGGACAGGAGAATTCACCCCTCCACTTT
TRBD2 TRBJ2-7 TRBV19 . CASSASGTSYEQYF TGTGCCAGTAGCGCTAGCGGCACCTCCTACGAGCAGTACTTC
TRBD2 TRBJ2-3 TRBV9 . CASSPGGGPDTQYF TGTGCCAGCAGCCCCGGGGGGGGGCCAGATACGCAGTATTTT
TRBD2 TRBJ2-5 TRBV4-1 . CASSQAPLAGLETQYF TGCGCCAGCAGCCAAGCCCCCCTAGCGGGGTTGGAGACCCAGTACTTC
. TRBJ1-2 TRBV5-1 . CASSLWRAANYGYTF TGCGCCAGCAGCTTGTGGAGGGCAGCTAACTATGGCTACACCTTC
. TRBJ1-3 TRBV7-8 . CASSLGPGGASGNTIYF TGTGCCAGCAGCTTAGGGCCGGGCGGGGCCTCTGGAAACACCATATATTTT
. TRBJ2-1 TRBV5-1 . CASSLASGSSYNEQFF TGCGCCAGCAGCTTGGCCTCGGGAAGCTCCTACAATGAGCAGTTCTTC
. TRBJ2-3 TRBV15 few CATSRVGTDTQYF TGTGCCACCAGCAGAGTCGGCACAGATACGCAGTATTTT
. TRBJ2-2 TRBV19 . CASNDGGATGELFF TGTGCCAGTAACGATGGGGGGGCCACCGGGGAGCTGTTTTTT
. TRBJ2-7 TRBV7-9 . CASIRDTGVDEQYF TGTGCCAGCATCCGAGACACCGGGGTGGACGAGCAGTACTTC
. TRBJ1-1 TRBV5-4 . CASSWPGGGGLDTEAFF TGTGCCAGCAGCTGGCCGGGGGGCGGGGGTCTGGACACTGAAGCTTTCTTT
TRBD1 TRBJ1-4 TRBV19 . CASKMGTALNEKLFF TGTGCCAGTAAAATGGGGACAGCCCTTAATGAAAAACTGTTTTTT
. TRBJ1-2 TRBV11-1 few CASSGLDSLSGGYTF TGTGCCAGCAGCGGATTGGACAGCCTCTCCGGGGGCTACACCTTC
. TRBJ1-2 TRBV10-3 . CAISVNRDGYTF TGTGCCATCAGTGTAAACAGGGATGGCTACACCTTC
TRBD2 TRBJ2-4 TRBV7-8 . CASSGEGGKYF TGTGCCAGCAGCGGGGAGGGCGGGAAGTACTTC
. TRBJ1-3 TRBV2 once CASSVQENTIYF TGTGCCAGCAGTGTTCAGGAAAACACCATATATTTT
TRBD2 TRBJ2-5 TRBV7-2 . CASSLDYSLSGEQYF TGTGCCAGCAGCTTAGACTACAGCCTCAGCGGGGAGCAGTACTTC
. TRBJ2-1 TRBV11-2 . CASSSSTRVNEQFF TGTGCCAGCAGCTCTTCCACTAGGGTAAATGAGCAGTTCTTC
. TRBJ1-5 TRBV19 few CASSRGPGQPQHF TGTGCCAGTAGTCGAGGACCAGGGCAGCCCCAGCATTTT